The sequence of this TCR beta chain was determined in a study of T cell repertoires in cytomegalovirus infection. Turning to the study itself: CMV epitopes, recently identified HLA-C-restricted and well-studied HLA-B-restricted, were used. Shared public TCR beta signatures pointed to both CMV infection and a matching HLA type.

Concerning this clonotype: Its target is not known.

TCRdb re-called the reads through MiXCR, storing one row per CDR3 protein. The sample holds around 310,000 distinct CDR3 sequences, 25% to 35% seen once. Study findings and constraints: The ex vivo response was dominated by HLA-C-restricted CMV-specific TCR beta clonotypes. People with CMV and the relevant HLA were identified by cumulative public TCR beta family frequency.

Germline V CDR1 and CDR2: SGHVS, FNYEAQ. V was pared by 1 base and J by 4 bases, with 16 bases between. This CDR3 is 16 amino acids long. The genes are TRBV7-6 and TRBJ2-5; D gene unclear. Sequencing was performed on cultured PBMCs, taken from culture after CMV antigen stimulation. This clonotype was obtained from a human donor in good health (CMV status not recorded). Some clones in this sample may be carry-over from other donors' samples. The CDR3 here is CASSLGSLQKTETQYF. CDR3 bases: TGTGCCAGCAGCTTAGGGAGTCTCCAGAAGACAGAGACCCAGTACTTC.